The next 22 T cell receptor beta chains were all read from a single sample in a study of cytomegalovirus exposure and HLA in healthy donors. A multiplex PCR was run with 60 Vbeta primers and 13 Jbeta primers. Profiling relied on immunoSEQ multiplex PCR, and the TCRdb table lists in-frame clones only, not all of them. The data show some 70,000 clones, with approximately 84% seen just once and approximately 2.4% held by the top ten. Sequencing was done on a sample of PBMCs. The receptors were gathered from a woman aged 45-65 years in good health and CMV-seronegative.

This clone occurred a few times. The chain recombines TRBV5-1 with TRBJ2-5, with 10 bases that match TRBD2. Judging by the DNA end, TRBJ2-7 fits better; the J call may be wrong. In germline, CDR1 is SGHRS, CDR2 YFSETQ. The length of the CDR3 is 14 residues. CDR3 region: CASSPGLADYEQYF. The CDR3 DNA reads TGCGCCAGCAGCCCCGGACTAGCGGACTACGAGCAGTACTTC.

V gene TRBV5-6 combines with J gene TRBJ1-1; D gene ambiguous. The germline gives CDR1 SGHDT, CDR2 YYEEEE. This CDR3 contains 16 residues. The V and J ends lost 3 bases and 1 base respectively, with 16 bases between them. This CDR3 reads CASSYDKASKNTEAFF. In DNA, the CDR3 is TGTGCCAGCAGCTACGATAAAGCATCCAAGAACACTGAAGCTTTCTTT.

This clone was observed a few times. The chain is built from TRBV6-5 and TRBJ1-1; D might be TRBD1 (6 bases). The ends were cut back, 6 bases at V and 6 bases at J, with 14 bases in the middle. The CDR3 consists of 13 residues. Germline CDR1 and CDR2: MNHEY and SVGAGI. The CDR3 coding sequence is TGTGCCAGCAGACCCACAGGGTCCGCTGAAGCTTTCTTT. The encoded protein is CASRPTGSAEAFF.

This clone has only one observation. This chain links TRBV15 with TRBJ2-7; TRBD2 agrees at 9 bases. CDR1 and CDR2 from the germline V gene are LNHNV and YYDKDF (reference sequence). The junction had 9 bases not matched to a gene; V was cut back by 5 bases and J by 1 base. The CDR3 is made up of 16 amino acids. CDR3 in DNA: TGTGCCACCAGCCGACGGCGGGGGGGCCTTTCCTACGAGCAGTACGTC. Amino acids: CATSRRRGGLSYEQYV.

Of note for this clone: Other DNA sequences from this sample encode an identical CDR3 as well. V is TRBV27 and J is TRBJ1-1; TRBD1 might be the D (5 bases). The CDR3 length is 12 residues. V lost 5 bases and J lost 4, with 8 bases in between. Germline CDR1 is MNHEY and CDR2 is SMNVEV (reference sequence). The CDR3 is CASSPGGTEAFF. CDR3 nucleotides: TGTGCCAGCAGTCCCGGGGGCACTGAAGCTTTCTTT.

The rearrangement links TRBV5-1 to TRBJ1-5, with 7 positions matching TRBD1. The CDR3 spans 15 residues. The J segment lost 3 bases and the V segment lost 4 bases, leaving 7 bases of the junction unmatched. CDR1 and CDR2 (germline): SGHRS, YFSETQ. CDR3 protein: CASSPGTEANQPQHF. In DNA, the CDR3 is TGCGCCAGCAGCCCGGGGACAGAAGCCAATCAGCCCCAGCATTTT.

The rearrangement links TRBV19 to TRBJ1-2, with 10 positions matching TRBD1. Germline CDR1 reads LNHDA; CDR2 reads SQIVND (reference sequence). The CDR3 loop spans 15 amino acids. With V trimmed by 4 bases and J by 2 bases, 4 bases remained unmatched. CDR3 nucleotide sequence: TGTGCCAGTAGTAGATGGACAGGGGGAAACTATGGCTACACCTTC. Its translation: CASSRWTGGNYGYTF.

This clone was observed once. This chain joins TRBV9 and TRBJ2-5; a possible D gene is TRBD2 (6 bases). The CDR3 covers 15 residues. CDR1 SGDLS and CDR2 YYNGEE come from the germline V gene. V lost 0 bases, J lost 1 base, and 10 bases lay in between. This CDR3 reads CASSVAGVLQETQYF. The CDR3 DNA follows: TGTGCCAGCAGCGTAGCGGGGGTACTCCAAGAGACCCAGTACTTC.

The CDR3, as DNA: TGTGCCAGTAGTATGGATGCAGGGACTTTGAATAATTCACCCCTCCACTTT. Protein: CASSMDAGTLNNSPLHF. The V and J genes are TRBV19 and TRBJ1-6; D possibly corresponds to TRBD1 (5 bases). Germline V gene sequence: CDR1 LNHDA, CDR2 SQIVND (reference sequence). The CDR3 consists of 17 residues. Trimming took 3 bases from V and 5 from J, leaving 17 bases between them.

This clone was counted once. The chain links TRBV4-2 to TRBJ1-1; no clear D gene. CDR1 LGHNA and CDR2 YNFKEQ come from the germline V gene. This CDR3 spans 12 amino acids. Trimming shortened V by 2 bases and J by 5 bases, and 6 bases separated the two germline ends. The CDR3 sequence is CASSQTETEAFF. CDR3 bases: TGTGCCAGCAGCCAAACGGAGACTGAAGCTTTCTTT.

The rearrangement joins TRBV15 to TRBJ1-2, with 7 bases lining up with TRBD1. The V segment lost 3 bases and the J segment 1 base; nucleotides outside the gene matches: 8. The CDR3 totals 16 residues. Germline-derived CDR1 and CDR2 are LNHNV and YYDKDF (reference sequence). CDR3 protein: CATSRGRQGVNYGYTF. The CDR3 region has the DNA TGTGCCACCAGCAGGGGCCGACAGGGAGTTAACTATGGCTACACCTTC.

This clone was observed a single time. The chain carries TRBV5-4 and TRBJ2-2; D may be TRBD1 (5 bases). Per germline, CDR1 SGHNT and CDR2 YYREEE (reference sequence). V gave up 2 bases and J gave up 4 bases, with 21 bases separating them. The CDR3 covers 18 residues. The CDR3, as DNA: TGTGCCAGCAGCTTCCTGGGCGTGATCAGGGTGGGCACCGGGGAGCTGTTTTTT. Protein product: CASSFLGVIRVGTGELFF.

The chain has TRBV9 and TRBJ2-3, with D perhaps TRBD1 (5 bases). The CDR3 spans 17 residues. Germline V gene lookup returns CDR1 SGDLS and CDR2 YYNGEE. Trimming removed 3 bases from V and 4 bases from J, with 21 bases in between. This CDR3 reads CASSAVGQGGLADTQYF. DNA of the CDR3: TGTGCCAGCAGCGCCGTGGGGCAGGGCGGTTTGGCAGATACGCAGTATTTT.

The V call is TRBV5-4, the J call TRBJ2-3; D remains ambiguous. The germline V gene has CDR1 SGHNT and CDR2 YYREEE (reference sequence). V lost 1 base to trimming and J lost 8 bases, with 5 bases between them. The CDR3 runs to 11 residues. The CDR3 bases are TGTGCCAGCAGCTTGACCAGTACGCAGTATTTT. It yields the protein CASSLTSTQYF.

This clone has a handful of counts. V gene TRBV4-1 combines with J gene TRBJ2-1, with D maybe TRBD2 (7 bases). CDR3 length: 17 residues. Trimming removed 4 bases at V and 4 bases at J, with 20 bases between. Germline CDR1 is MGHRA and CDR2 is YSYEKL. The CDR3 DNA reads TGCGCCAGCAGCCCACAGGGTGGGGGGGCATCGTACAATGAGCAGTTCTTC. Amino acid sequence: CASSPQGGGASYNEQFF.

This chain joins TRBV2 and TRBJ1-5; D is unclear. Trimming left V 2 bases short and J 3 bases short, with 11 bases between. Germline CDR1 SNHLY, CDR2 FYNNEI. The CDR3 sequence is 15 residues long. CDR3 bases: TGTGCCAGCAGTGAAAGTGAGATCCTCAATCAGCCCCAGCATTTT. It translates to CASSESEILNQPQHF.

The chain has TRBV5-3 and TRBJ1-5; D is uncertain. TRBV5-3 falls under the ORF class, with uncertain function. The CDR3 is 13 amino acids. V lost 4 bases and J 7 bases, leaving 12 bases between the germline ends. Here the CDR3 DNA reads TGTGCCAGAAGCAGCCGGTCGGAGCAGCCCCAGCATTTT. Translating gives CARSSRSEQPQHF.

The chain's CDR3 is CASSLGGSGVSYNEQFF. CDR3 in DNA: TGTGCCAGCAGCTTGGGAGGTAGCGGGGTATCCTACAATGAGCAGTTCTTC. This chain connects TRBV11-2 to TRBJ2-1; 8 positions agree with TRBD2. The CDR3 loop spans 17 amino acids. Germline CDR1 is SGHAT and CDR2 is FQNNGV. Trimming cost V 3 bases and J 1 base; bases outside gene matches: 8.

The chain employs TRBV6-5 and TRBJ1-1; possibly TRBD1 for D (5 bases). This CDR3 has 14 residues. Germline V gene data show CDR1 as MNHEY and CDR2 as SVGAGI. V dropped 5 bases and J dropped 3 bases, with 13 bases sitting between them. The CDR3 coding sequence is TGTGCCAGCAGTACGGGGACTGAAGACACTGAAGCTTTCTTT. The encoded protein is CASSTGTEDTEAFF.

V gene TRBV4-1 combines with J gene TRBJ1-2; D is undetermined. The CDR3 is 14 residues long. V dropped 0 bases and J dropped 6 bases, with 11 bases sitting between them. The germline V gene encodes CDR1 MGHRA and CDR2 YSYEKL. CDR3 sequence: CASSQEPGSDGYTF. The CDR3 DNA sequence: TGCGCCAGCAGCCAAGAGCCGGGATCGGATGGCTACACCTTC.

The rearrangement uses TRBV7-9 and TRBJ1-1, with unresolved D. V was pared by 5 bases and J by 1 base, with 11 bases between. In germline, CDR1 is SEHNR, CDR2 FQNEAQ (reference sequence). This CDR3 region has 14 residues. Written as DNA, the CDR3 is TGTGCCAGCAGCGTCGCGACTGAGAACACTGAAGCTTTCTTT. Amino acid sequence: CASSVATENTEAFF.

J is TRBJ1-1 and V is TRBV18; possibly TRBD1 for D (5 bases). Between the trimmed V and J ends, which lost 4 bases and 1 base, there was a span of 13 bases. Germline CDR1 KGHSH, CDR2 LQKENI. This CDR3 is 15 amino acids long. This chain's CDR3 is CASSQEGLGNTEAFF. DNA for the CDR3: TGTGCCAGCTCACAGGAGGGGCTTGGGAACACTGAAGCTTTCTTT.